These 30 T cell receptor beta chains were all obtained from the same sample, sequenced in a study of blood T cells in healthy people across ages. Combining a sample-barcoded 5' primer with a J-beta primer mix, a second PCR ran for roughly 7 to 12 cycles. One entry per CDR3 protein results from TCRdb running MiXCR on the 5' RACE reads. This table holds 780,000 or so distinct CDR3 sequences, roughly 50% found once. The sequenced material came from blood. Receptors were obtained from a man aged 40-50 years in good health.

This chain joins TRBV5-1 and TRBJ2-1; 8 bases agree with TRBD2. CDR1 and CDR2 (germline): SGHRS, YFSETQ. The CDR3 runs to 17 residues. The V segment lost 4 bases and the J segment 4 bases; nucleotides outside the gene matches: 13. The CDR3 here is CASSPLGTSLTYNEQFF. The DNA for the CDR3 is TGCGCCAGCAGCCCTCTTGGGACTAGTCTCACTTACAATGAGCAGTTCTTC.

This rearrangement joins TRBV29-1 to TRBJ2-5, with 7 nucleotides matching TRBD1. V trimming: 4 bases; J trimming: 2 bases; junction bases outside the gene matches: 4. The germline gives CDR1 SQVTM, CDR2 ANQGSEA. This CDR3 is built from 13 residues. CDR3 nucleotide sequence: TGCAGCGTTGGACAGGGAAGGCAAGAGACCCAGTACTTC. Its translation is CSVGQGRQETQYF. The variable domain in full, with the rest retrieved from reference TRBV29-1 and TRBJ2-5, is SAVISQKPSRDICQRGTSLTIQCQVDSQVTMMFWYRQQPGQSLTLIATANQGSEATYESGFVIDKFPISRPNLTFSTLTVSNMSPEDSSIYLCSVGQGRQETQYFGPGTRLLVL.

This clonotype was found a few times. This sequence joins TRBV24-1 and TRBJ2-3, with a possible D match to TRBD1 (5 bases). Trimming stripped 0 bases from V and 0 bases from J, with 6 bases between. CDR3 length: 15 amino acids. CDR1 is KGHDR, CDR2 SFDVKD, per germline. The CDR3 reads CATSDLTGSTDTQYF. Written as DNA, the CDR3 is TGTGCCACCAGTGATTTGACAGGTAGCACAGATACGCAGTATTTT.

The chain couples TRBV28 to TRBJ2-7; D not resolved. The germline V gene has CDR1 MDHEN and CDR2 SYDVKM. V lost 1 base to trimming and J lost 0 bases, with 10 bases between them. CDR3 length: 15 residues. The CDR3 sequence: CASSLSGSPSYEQYF. In DNA form, the CDR3 reads TGTGCCAGCAGTTTATCGGGCAGCCCCTCCTACGAGCAGTACTTC. The full variable domain, in which reference TRBV28 and TRBJ2-7 provide the parts outside the CDR3, is DVKVTQSSRYLVKRTGEKVFLECVQDMDHENMFWYRQDPGLGLRLIYFSYDVKMKEKGDIPEGYSVSREKKERFSLILESASTNQTSMYLCASSLSGSPSYEQYFGPGTRLTVT.

The chain joins TRBV3-1 to TRBJ2-5, with D perhaps matching TRBD1 or TRBD2 (6 bases each). The CDR3 spans 15 residues. The V gene lost 4 bases and the J gene lost 1 base, with 13 bases spanning the gap. CDR1 and CDR2 from the germline V gene are LGHDT and YNNKEL (reference sequence). CDR3 in DNA: TGTGCCAGCAGCCGAGCTCGGGGGCCCCAAGAGACCCAGTACTTC. Protein product: CASSRARGPQETQYF.

This clonotype was observed once. This rearrangement joins TRBV20-1 to TRBJ1-2; a weak D match, TRBD1 (5 bases). The CDR3 covers 13 residues. Trimming took 3 bases from V and 2 from J, leaving 10 bases between them. The germline V gene encodes CDR1 DFQATT and CDR2 SNEGSKA (reference sequence). Here the CDR3 reads CSASQGANYGYTF. CDR3 DNA sequence: TGCAGTGCTAGTCAGGGAGCCAACTATGGCTACACCTTC.

This clonotype was detected ten times or more. J is TRBJ2-1 and V is TRBV20-1; tentatively, D is TRBD1 or TRBD2 (5 bases each). Germline V gene lookup returns CDR1 DFQATT and CDR2 SNEGSKA (reference sequence). The ends were cut back, 7 bases at V and 2 bases at J, with 9 bases in the middle. This CDR3 is 12 amino acids long. In DNA, the CDR3 is TGCAGTGTGGGGGAGACCTACAATGAGCAGTTCTTC. It codes for CSVGETYNEQFF.

This clonotype has a handful of counts. The rearrangement links TRBV6-6 to TRBJ2-7; TRBD2 matches at 8 bases. In germline, CDR1 is MNHNY, CDR2 SVGAGI (reference sequence). V shed 0 bases and J 6 bases; nucleotides not matched to a gene: 7. The CDR3 covers 15 residues. The CDR3 region has the DNA TGTGCCAGCAGTTACTCTTTAGCGGGAAGTACCGAGCAGTACTTC. This translates into CASSYSLAGSTEQYF.

J is TRBJ1-1 and V is TRBV29-1, with 9 nucleotides matching TRBD1. CDR1 and CDR2 from the germline V gene are SQVTM and ANQGSEA. V lost 4 bases and J lost 1; bases outside the gene matches: 1. The CDR3 has 13 amino acids. The CDR3, as DNA: TGCAGCGTTGTGACAGGGGGGAACACTGAAGCTTTCTTT. It specifies CSVVTGGNTEAFF.

The chain employs TRBV6-5 and TRBJ2-3, with TRBD1 matching over 7 bases. The CDR3 length is 18 residues. With V trimmed by 0 bases and J by 2 bases, 11 bases remained unmatched. The germline gives CDR1 MNHEY, CDR2 SVGAGI. Written as DNA, the CDR3 is TGTGCCAGCAGTTACTCCCCCGGGACAGATTTTTTCACAGATACGCAGTATTTT. Encoded protein: CASSYSPGTDFFTDTQYF.

This chain joins TRBV6-6 and TRBJ2-2, with a tentative D call TRBD1 (6 bases). V dropped 4 bases and J dropped 4 bases, with 10 bases sitting between them. The length of the CDR3 is 14 residues. CDR1 and CDR2 from the germline V gene are MNHNY and SVGAGI (reference sequence). The CDR3 spells CASSSTGSTGELFF. CDR3 coding DNA: TGTGCCAGCAGTTCGACAGGTTCCACCGGGGAGCTGTTTTTT.

The CDR3 DNA follows: TGCAGCGTTGAATGGGACAGGGGGTCTTACGAGCAGTACTTC. Translation gives CSVEWDRGSYEQYF. The V and J genes are TRBV29-1 and TRBJ2-7, with TRBD1 identical over 11 bases. Losses at the gene ends were 2 bases for V and 4 bases for J; bases not matched to a gene: 4. In germline, CDR1 is SQVTM, CDR2 ANQGSEA. The CDR3 has 14 amino acids.

The V and J genes are TRBV5-1 and TRBJ2-4; the D is unclear. The CDR3 length is 12 residues. With 0 bases removed from V and 13 bases from J, the gap between germline ends came to 11 bases. The germline CDR1 and CDR2 sequences are SGHRS and YFSETQ. The CDR3 loop reads CASSLEDNRQYF. CDR3 nucleotide sequence: TGCGCCAGCAGCTTGGAAGACAACCGGCAGTACTTC.

This clonotype has a handful of counts. The chain uses TRBV11-2 and TRBJ2-3; D remains unclear. Trimming took off 1 base at V and 2 bases at J, with 10 bases between the two ends. CDR3 length: 15 residues. Germline CDR1 SGHAT, CDR2 FQNNGV. The CDR3 coding sequence is TGTGCCAGCAGCTTAGGGGTAGGGAACACAGATACGCAGTATTTT. Encoded protein: CASSLGVGNTDTQYF.

The genes are TRBV7-8 and TRBJ2-7; maybe TRBD2 (6 bases). The germline V and J ends were trimmed by 5 bases and 7 bases, with 12 bases remaining between them. Germline CDR1 reads SGHVS; CDR2 reads FQNEAQ. The CDR3 length is 12 residues. DNA of the CDR3: TGTGCCAGCAGCCCTCTAGCGAGGGAGCAGTACTTC. Residues: CASSPLAREQYF.

The chain recombines TRBV4-3 with TRBJ2-1, with unresolved D. Looked up from germline, CDR1 is LGHNA and CDR2 is YSLEER. V was cut by 8 bases and J by 0 bases, with 8 bases left in between. The CDR3 spans 13 residues. The DNA for the CDR3 is TGCGCCAGCGGCGGAAGCTCCTACAATGAGCAGTTCTTC. This gives the protein CASGGSSYNEQFF.

This clonotype was seen a handful of times. J is TRBJ2-4 and V is TRBV9; D uncertain. The J call may be incorrect, as the DNA end agrees better with TRBJ2-7. The CDR3 is 12 residues long. Germline V gene sequence: CDR1 SGDLS, CDR2 YYNGEE. The chain's CDR3 is CASSGLEVEQYF. In DNA, the CDR3 is TGTGCCAGCAGCGGGCTAGAGGTCGAGCAGTACTTC.

This clonotype showed up just once. The chain carries TRBV28 and TRBJ1-2; D not certain. The CDR3 has 14 amino acids. The germline CDR1 and CDR2 sequences are MDHEN and SYDVKM. V shed 6 bases and J shed 7 bases, with 18 bases lying between them. CDR3 in DNA: TGTGCCAGCAGACCGAGCGGTCAACCTAGTGGCTACACCTTC. Encoded protein: CASRPSGQPSGYTF.

This chain connects TRBV20-1 to TRBJ1-2, with no clear D. V dropped 6 bases and J dropped 9 bases, with 14 bases sitting between them. The germline V gene has CDR1 DFQATT and CDR2 SNEGSKA (reference sequence). CDR3 size: 11 residues. The CDR3 sequence is CSAINTMRYTF. Written as DNA, the CDR3 is TGCAGTGCCATCAACACAATGCGCTACACCTTC.

V and J are TRBV6-5 and TRBJ2-2; 10 bases align to TRBD2. CDR3 length: 14 amino acids. With V trimmed by 8 bases and J by 5 bases, 5 bases remained unmatched. Germline values: CDR1 MNHEY, CDR2 SVGAGI. CDR3 region: CASESLAGTGELFF. The CDR3 region has the DNA TGTGCCAGCGAATCACTAGCGGGGACCGGGGAGCTGTTTTTT.

V is TRBV29-1 and J is TRBJ2-2; TRBD1 matches at 7 bases. The length of the CDR3 is 13 residues. The germline CDR1 and CDR2 sequences are SQVTM and ANQGSEA. After removal of 7 bases from V and 4 bases from J, the junction contained 6 bases not matched to a gene. DNA for the CDR3: TGCAGCGGTAGGACAGGTCGCACCGGGGAGCTGTTTTTT. It is translated as CSGRTGRTGELFF.

The gene calls are TRBV28 and TRBJ2-4; 8 nucleotides line up with TRBD2. The end of the DNA aligns better with TRBJ2-7, so the J call may be wrong. This CDR3 is built from 13 residues. In germline, CDR1 is MDHEN, CDR2 SYDVKM. Here the CDR3 DNA reads TGTGCCAGCACAATAGCGGGGCGCGGCGAGCAGTACTTC. Amino acids: CASTIAGRGEQYF.

In its sample, this clonotype was seen a few times. The chain combines TRBV29-1 with TRBJ2-5, with D hard to call. The DNA end favors TRBJ2-7, so the J call may be wrong. The germline gives CDR1 SQVTM, CDR2 ANQGSEA. The CDR3 runs to 11 residues. The CDR3 DNA sequence: TGCAGCGCCATCTCGCTTGGCGAGCAGTACTTC. Translation: CSAISLGEQYF.

The chain joins TRBV10-3 to TRBJ1-5; the match to TRBD1 covers 7 bases. This CDR3 region has 14 residues. CDR1 is ENHRY, CDR2 SYGVKD, per germline. V lost 8 bases, J lost 6 bases, and 10 bases stayed unmatched. The CDR3 DNA sequence: TGTGCCATCGATTCAGAGGGGGCAGGTCAGCCCCAGCATTTT. Translated: CAIDSEGAGQPQHF.

CDR3 sequence: CASRLASGNTDTQYF. For the CDR3, the DNA is TGTGCCAGCAGACTTGCTAGCGGAAACACAGATACGCAGTATTTT. V usage is TRBV12-3 or TRBV12-4 and J usage is TRBJ2-3, with 7 bases identical to TRBD2. The CDR3 length is 15 residues. Unmatched junction bases numbered 8, after V lost 6 bases and J lost 2 bases.

In this sample, this clonotype turned up once. V is TRBV6-6 and J is TRBJ1-2; D not resolved. The CDR3 is 12 amino acids. The germline V gene encodes CDR1 MNHNY and CDR2 SVGAGI (reference sequence). V lost 6 bases to trimming and J lost 6 bases, with 11 bases between them. The CDR3 loop reads CASRAQSHGYTF. CDR3 nucleotides: TGTGCCAGCAGGGCGCAGAGTCATGGCTACACCTTC.

The chain links TRBV25-1 to TRBJ1-2; 7 nucleotides line up with TRBD1. Germline assignment: CDR1 MGHDK and CDR2 SYGVNS. After removal of 0 bases from V and 10 bases from J, the junction contained 2 bases not matched to a gene. The CDR3 is 12 amino acids. The DNA of the CDR3 is TGTGCCAGCAGTGAATACAGGGGGGACTACACCTTC. Its protein product is CASSEYRGDYTF.

The sample holds a few counts of this clonotype. The chain couples TRBV6-5 to TRBJ1-2, with unresolved D. The germline V and J ends were trimmed by 2 bases and 4 bases, with 8 bases remaining between them. The CDR3 runs to 13 residues. Germline lookup yields CDR1 MNHEY and CDR2 SVGAGI. The CDR3 reads CASSYGDSYGYTF. DNA for the CDR3: TGTGCCAGCAGTTACGGAGATTCCTATGGCTACACCTTC.

The chain combines TRBV7-2 with TRBJ2-6; D not certain. The CDR3 has 15 amino acids. In germline, CDR1 is SGHTA, CDR2 FQGNSA. Trimming removed 8 bases from V and 4 bases from J, with 15 bases in between. The CDR3 loop reads CASGFFLSGANVLTF. Written as DNA, the CDR3 is TGTGCCAGCGGTTTCTTTCTGTCGGGGGCCAACGTCCTGACTTTC.

The genes are TRBV5-1 and TRBJ2-7; TRBD1 is a possible D gene (6 bases). In germline, CDR1 is SGHRS, CDR2 YFSETQ. The CDR3 is 15 residues long. The V gene lost 4 bases and the J gene lost 12 bases, with 26 bases spanning the gap. The CDR3 DNA is TGCGCCAGCAGCCCCTGGGACACCGGACGAGAGACCCGGTACTTC. Residues: CASSPWDTGRETRYF.